This T cell receptor beta chain was sequenced for a study of T cells after yellow fever vaccination. Study results and limitations: It was a small share of clonotypes that appeared in both CD4 and CD8 compartments.

TCRdb itself ran the 5' RACE reads through MiXCR, one entry per CDR3 protein. The sample includes about 310,000 distinct CDR3 sequences, approximately 3.8% of them seen just once. This clonotype was counted many times. Its antigen is not identified. V was cut by 6 bases and J by 8 bases, with 11 bases left in between. CDR1 SGHTA and CDR2 FQGNSA come from the germline V gene. This CDR3 spans 12 amino acids. This clonotype was obtained from a man aged 18-30 years who received the YFV17D yellow fever vaccine. Material: PBMCs, obtained on the day of the yellow fever booster vaccination. The chain is built from TRBV7-2 and TRBJ2-1; D is unresolved. CDR3 DNA sequence: TGTGCCAGCAGTAGTTGGGTCTATGAGCAGTTCTTC. The encoded protein is CASSSWVYEQFF.